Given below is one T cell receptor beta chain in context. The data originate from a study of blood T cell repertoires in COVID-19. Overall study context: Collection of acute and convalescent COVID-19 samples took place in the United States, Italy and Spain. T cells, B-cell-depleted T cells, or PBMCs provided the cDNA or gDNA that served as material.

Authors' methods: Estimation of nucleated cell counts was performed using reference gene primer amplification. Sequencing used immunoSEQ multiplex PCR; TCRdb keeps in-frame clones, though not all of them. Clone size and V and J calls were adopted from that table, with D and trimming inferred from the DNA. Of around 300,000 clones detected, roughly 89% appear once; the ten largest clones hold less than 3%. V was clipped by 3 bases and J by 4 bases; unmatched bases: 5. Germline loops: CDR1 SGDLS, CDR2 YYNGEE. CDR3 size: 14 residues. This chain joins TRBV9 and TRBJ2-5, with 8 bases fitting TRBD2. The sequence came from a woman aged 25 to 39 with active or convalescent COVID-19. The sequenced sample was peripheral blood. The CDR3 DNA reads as TGTGCCAGCAGCGCCTATAGCGGGGTAGAGACCCAGTACTTC. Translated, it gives CASSAYSGVETQYF.